This record concerns one T cell receptor (beta chain) sequence. The record originates from a study of blood T cell repertoires in COVID-19. J was trimmed by 8 bases and V by 4 bases; bases with no gene match: 11. CDR1 and CDR2 (germline): LGHNA, YSLEER. The CDR3 is 18 residues long. Per the authors' pipeline: Estimates of nucleated cell counts were drawn from the amplification of reference gene primers. The repertoire was sequenced with immunoSEQ multiplex PCR; TCRdb's copy has only in-frame clones and lacks some. V, J and clone size reflect that table, while D and trimming were determined from the DNA. The sample lists about 220,000 clones; 70% to 90% were seen once.

This sequence originates from a woman aged 40-49 years with acute COVID-19. The V and J genes are TRBV4-3 and TRBJ2-1; 16 bases are shared with TRBD2. Sequencing was performed on PBMCs or T cells enriched from blood (not recorded which). CDR3 region: CASSPGLAGGLFFDEQFF. The CDR3 region has the DNA TGCGCCAGCAGCCCGGGACTAGCGGGGGGGCTCTTCTTCGATGAGCAGTTCTTC.